Reported below is one T cell receptor (beta chain). This sample was included in a study of blood T cell repertoires in COVID-19. Study in general: The United States, Italy and Spain were the sources of the acute and convalescent COVID-19 samples. Nucleic acid was either cDNA or gDNA, and it came from T cells, B-cell-depleted T cells, or PBMCs.

The CDR3 runs 15 residues. Germline lookup yields CDR1 SGHNT and CDR2 YYREEE (reference sequence). V was trimmed by 4 bases and J by 5 bases, leaving 18 bases between them. Under the authors' procedure: Estimation of nucleated cell counts was performed using reference gene primer amplification. The assay was immunoSEQ multiplex PCR, and TCRdb's table has in-frame clones only and misses some. D and trimming were read from the DNA, whereas the V and J calls and clone size are those reported in that table. The data hold roughly 230,000 clones, with around four fifths observed a single time. The sequencing input was peripheral blood. This clonotype was obtained from a man aged 40-49 years with acute or convalescent COVID-19. This chain links TRBV5-4 with TRBJ2-5; D possibly corresponds to TRBD2 (6 bases). The CDR3 DNA reads TGTGCCAGCAGCCTGGGAGGCAGTGGACTGGAGACCCAGTACTTC. Encoded protein: CASSLGGSGLETQYF. The complete variable domain, with remaining parts taken from reference TRBV5-4 and TRBJ2-5, reads ETGVTQSPTHLIKTRGQQVTLRCSSQSGHNTVSWYQQALGQGPQFIFQYYREEENGRGNFPPRFSGLQFPNYSSELNVNALELDDSALYLCASSLGGSGLETQYFGPGTRLLVL.